Each of the 5 T cell receptor beta chains below was sequenced from the same sample in a study of regulatory T cells in long-lasting Graves disease (dated by TCRdb to the early 2020s). Interpreted using the paper, the time point label stands for: persistent/refractory GD, antithyroid drugs over 5 years with positive TRAb. RNA was extracted from PBMCs in TRIzol for both TCR sequencing and RNA sequencing. The library came from multiplex PCR. The instrument given in TCRdb is Illumina HiSeq 4000. iRepertoire HTBI primers and Arm-PCR amplification of CDR3 regions were used to construct TCR beta libraries. The public reads were reprocessed in TCRdb via fastp at Q25 and MiXCR, keeping in-frame beta chains. Rows merge per CDR3 protein into single entries with the most common DNA and genes. The sample table shows approximately 350,000 distinct CDR3 sequences, and around 23% are seen once. Approximately 30% of the sample is taken by the ten largest.

This sample comprised peripheral blood mononuclear cells (PBMCs), obtained when the disease was refractory, from a patient treated with antithyroid drugs. These TCRs come from a woman aged 40-49 years with Graves disease. Donor details come from another sample of the same person, matched by shared clones.

V usage is TRBV4-1 and J usage is TRBJ1-2, with 12 bases lining up with TRBD1. This CDR3 region has 18 residues. Germline loops: CDR1 MGHRA, CDR2 YSYEKL. V shed 2 bases and J 1 base; nucleotides not matched to a gene: 8. The CDR3 spells CASSQPGQGARNNYGYTF. The CDR3 DNA reads as TGCGCCAGCAGCCAACCGGGACAGGGGGCCAGAAATAACTATGGCTACACCTTC.

This clonotype was detected a few times. The chain carries TRBV6-1 and TRBJ1-3; D possibly corresponds to TRBD1 (5 bases). Germline-derived CDR1 and CDR2 are MNHNS and SASEGT. This CDR3 has 15 amino acids. Trimming took off 7 bases at V and 4 bases at J, with 17 bases between the two ends. Here the CDR3 reads CASTTGGIGGNTIYF. CDR3 coding DNA: TGTGCCAGCACAACAGGTGGGATAGGAGGAAACACCATATATTTT.

Remarks on this clonotype: One base away lies a much larger clone, so this may be a sequencing read error. This rearrangement joins TRBV11-2 to TRBJ1-1; possible D gene TRBD1, 5 bases. The CDR3 totals 14 residues. Germline V lookup: CDR1 SGHAT, CDR2 FQNNGV. The CDR3 protein is CASSLQGEDTGAFF. CDR3 DNA: TGTGCCAGCAGCTTACAGGGCGAAGACACTGGAGCTTTCTTT.

On this clonotype: The junction departs from germline at one end; a sequencing error may be responsible. V usage is TRBV5-5 and J usage is TRBJ2-7; D might be TRBD2 (5 bases). This CDR3 is built from 14 residues. Germline-derived CDR1 and CDR2 are SGHKS and YYEKEE (reference sequence). CDR3 sequence: CASSVSSPGRAEHF. The CDR3 nucleotides read TGTGCCAGCAGCGTCTCCAGCCCGGGAAGAGCGGAGCACTTC.

Points on this clonotype: A much larger clone lies a single base off, so this may be a read error. The chain joins TRBV6-2 or TRBV6-3 to TRBJ1-6, with no clear D. Germline lookup yields CDR1 MNHEY and CDR2 SVGEGT. CDR3 length equals 14 residues. CDR3 DNA sequence: TGTGCCAGCAGCGGCAGGTCCTATAATCCACCCCTCCACTTT. Its translation: CASSGRSYNPPLHF.